These 10 T cell receptor beta chains share one sample of origin, sequenced in a study of blood T cell repertoires in COVID-19. Some clones are missing from TCRdb's copy, which holds only in-frame ones; the method was immunoSEQ multiplex PCR. The sample has 88,000 or so clones; roughly 77% are singletons. Sequenced material: peripheral blood. The receptors shown here come from a human donor in a cohort sampled during active COVID-19.

Points on this clone: This specimen includes other DNA sequences encoding the same CDR3. The rearrangement joins TRBV7-6 to TRBJ2-7, with TRBD2 as a possible D gene (6 bases). This CDR3 is built from 13 residues. V lost 1 base, J lost 6 bases, and 10 bases lay in between. CDR1 and CDR2 from the germline V gene are SGHVS and FNYEAQ. The DNA of the CDR3 is TGTGCCAGCAGCTTAGGTACAGCGGGCGAGCAGTACTTC. Translated, it gives CASSLGTAGEQYF.

Concerning this clone itself: It is unclear where the CDR3 begins or ends on the DNA, so no DNA is shown, and the CDR3 is as TCRdb lists it. This sequence joins TRBV21-1 and TRBJ2-1; the D call of TRBD1 is as the table states it, not checked on the DNA. TRBV21-1 is flagged as a pseudogene. The CDR3 comprises 17 residues, both ends counted. CDR3 amino acids: CASSKSYSCRTNNEQFF.

The chain joins TRBV28 to TRBJ2-3, with 12 nucleotides matching TRBD2. This CDR3 contains 16 residues. Unmatched junction bases numbered 6, after V lost 4 bases and J lost 4 bases. Germline assignment: CDR1 MDHEN and CDR2 SYDVKM. In nucleotides, the CDR3 is TGTGCCAGCAGTTCCGGGACTAGCGGGTCCCCAGATACGCAGTATTTT. This translates into CASSSGTSGSPDTQYF.

This chain connects TRBV12-3 or TRBV12-4 to TRBJ1-4; D is possibly TRBD1 (5 bases). This CDR3 spans 11 amino acids. The ends were cut back, 10 bases at V and 11 bases at J, with 14 bases in the middle. This CDR3 reads CATEMGGKLFF. The CDR3 bases are TGTGCCACCGAGATGGGGGGGAAACTGTTTTTT.

The gene calls are TRBV5-1 and TRBJ2-6, with a tentative D call TRBD1 (6 bases). Germline V gene lookup returns CDR1 SGHRS and CDR2 YFSETQ. The CDR3 has 17 amino acids. V shed 1 base and J shed 1 base, with 12 bases lying between them. The CDR3 is CASSLSAGASGANVLTF. The CDR3 coding sequence is TGCGCCAGCAGCTTGAGCGCAGGGGCATCTGGGGCCAACGTCCTGACTTTC. The variable domain in full, completed from reference TRBV5-1 and TRBJ2-6, reads KAGVTQTPRYLIKTRGQQVTLSCSPISGHRSVSWYQQTPGQGLQFLFEYFSETQRNKGNFPGRFSGRQFSNSRSEMNVSTLELGDSALYLCASSLSAGASGANVLTFGAGSRLTVL.

The rearrangement links TRBV10-3 to TRBJ2-7; no clear D gene. This CDR3 contains 15 residues. V lost 7 bases, J lost 0 bases, and 16 bases lay in between. Germline-derived CDR1 and CDR2 are ENHRY and SYGVKD. CDR3 DNA sequence: TGTGCCATCACCGCTGAGGCGTTCTCCTCCTACGAGCAGTACTTC. Translated, it gives CAITAEAFSSYEQYF.

J is TRBJ2-2 and V is TRBV4-1; D possibly corresponds to TRBD2 (6 bases). The germline V gene has CDR1 MGHRA and CDR2 YSYEKL. Trimming removed 0 bases at V and 0 bases at J, with 17 bases between. The CDR3 has 19 amino acids. The CDR3 coding sequence is TGCGCCAGCAGCCAAGATGGAGATCTAGCGAGAGCGAACACCGGGGAGCTGTTTTTT. Amino acids: CASSQDGDLARANTGELFF.

The chain combines TRBV5-6 with TRBJ2-1, with 8 bases lining up with TRBD1. The CDR3 is made up of 15 amino acids. Germline CDR1 SGHDT, CDR2 YYEEEE. J gave up 3 bases and V 3 bases, and 5 bases lay outside the gene matches. The CDR3 nucleotides read TGTGCCAGCAGCTATCGACAGGGGCTCTACAATGAGCAGTTCTTC. This codes for CASSYRQGLYNEQFF.

The rearrangement links TRBV6-5 to TRBJ2-1; TRBD1 is a possible D gene (6 bases). V lost 6 bases, J lost 10 bases, and 16 bases lay in between. Germline lookup yields CDR1 MNHEY and CDR2 SVGAGI. The CDR3 runs to 13 residues. This CDR3 reads CASSPGHEKEQFF. The CDR3 DNA is TGTGCCAGCAGCCCGGGACACGAAAAGGAGCAGTTCTTC.

The V gene is TRBV6-5, the J gene TRBJ2-7; possibly TRBD2 for D (6 bases). The length of the CDR3 is 13 residues. With 6 bases removed from V and 3 bases from J, the gap between germline ends came to 12 bases. CDR1 and CDR2 (germline): MNHEY, SVGAGI. Written as DNA, the CDR3 is TGTGCCAGCAGGGGTAGCGGCCTCTACGAGCAGTACTTC. Protein sequence: CASRGSGLYEQYF.